The TCR beta chain described here comes from a study of T cells in Graves' hyperthyroidism and ophthalmopathy. Over 18 months, lack of ophthalmopathy progression marked Graves' hyperthyroidism as stable. Among the patients, aged 18 to 65, hyperthyroidism was newly diagnosed and had lasted under 2 months. Points from the study as a whole: Median prediction lead before ophthalmopathy onset was about 6.3 months with the model.

Trimming pared 1 base from V and 1 base from J, leaving 7 bases between. Germline CDR1 and CDR2: KGHSH and LQKENI. The CDR3 contains 14 residues. Amplified TCR beta CDR3 regions came from RNA transcripts. The HTBI set primed first-round TCR CDR3 RT-PCR. TCRdb redid the calling of the multiplex PCR reads with MiXCR, one entry per CDR3 protein. In the table there are 75,000 to 100,000 distinct CDR3 sequences, roughly 37% of which are singletons. On this clonotype itself: Antigen unknown.

Sequencing was carried out using peripheral blood or thyroid tissue (not recorded which). The sequence was collected from a woman in her twenties or thirties with Graves' hyperthyroidism. The chain combines TRBV18 with TRBJ1-1, with unresolved D. The CDR3 bases are TGTGCCAGCTCACCACAGAGAGAGAACACTGAAGCTTTCTTT. Translation: CASSPQRENTEAFF. The entire variable domain, with the rest obtained from reference TRBV18 and TRBJ1-1, is as follows: NAGVMQNPRHLVRRRGQEARLRCSPMKGHSHVYWYRQLPEEGLKFMVYLQKENIIDESGMPKERFSAEFPKEGPSILRIQQVVRGDSAAYFCASSPQRENTEAFFGQGTRLTVV.